Shown below are 5 T cell receptor beta chains from a single sample sequenced in a study of T cells after yellow fever vaccination. TCRdb reprocessed the 5' RACE reads via MiXCR and lists one record per CDR3 protein. The table records hundreds of thousands of distinct CDR3 sequences, 13% of them present only once. The sample in question was PBMCs, obtained on the day of the yellow fever booster vaccination. Every receptor here comes from a young man who received the YFV17D yellow fever vaccine.

In its sample, this clonotype was seen a few times. V usage is TRBV6-6 and J usage is TRBJ1-5, with D possibly TRBD1 on 6 matching bases. The ends were cut back, 7 bases at V and 5 bases at J, with 9 bases in the middle. The CDR3 loop spans 12 amino acids. Germline V lookup: CDR1 MNHNY, CDR2 SVGAGI (reference sequence). Here the CDR3 reads CASTRGDQPQHF. DNA for the CDR3: TGTGCCAGCACGAGGGGGGATCAGCCCCAGCATTTT.

V is TRBV20-1 and J is TRBJ2-3; D is unresolved. Deletions cut 1 base from V and 2 bases from J, with 7 bases between. This CDR3 contains 13 residues. Germline V gene lookup returns CDR1 DFQATT and CDR2 SNEGSKA (reference sequence). CDR3 amino acids: CSARAGYTDTQYF. CDR3 nucleotides: TGCAGTGCTAGAGCCGGTTACACAGATACGCAGTATTTT.

The chain recombines TRBV12-3 or TRBV12-4 with TRBJ2-1; D remains unclear. CDR3 length: 12 residues. V was shortened by 5 bases and J by 8 bases, with 10 bases between the two germline ends. DNA of the CDR3: TGTGCCAGCAGTAAAAGCGCCCATGAGCAGTTCTTC. Protein sequence: CASSKSAHEQFF.

This chain links TRBV5-6 with TRBJ2-2; 7 bases agree with TRBD1. Germline V gene data show CDR1 as SGHDT and CDR2 as YYEEEE. The junction had 6 bases not matched to a gene; V was cut back by 4 bases and J by 6 bases. The CDR3 totals 14 residues. CDR3: CASSDPTGSGELFF. The CDR3 bases are TGTGCCAGCAGCGACCCGACAGGGTCCGGGGAGCTGTTTTTT.

The chain employs TRBV10-3 and TRBJ2-5; a weak D match, TRBD1 (5 bases). The CDR3 totals 13 residues. The germline V gene encodes CDR1 ENHRY and CDR2 SYGVKD. Trimming took 4 bases from V and 5 from J, leaving 11 bases between them. The CDR3 loop is CAISGQGAETQYF. CDR3 bases: TGTGCCATCAGTGGGCAAGGGGCGGAGACCCAGTACTTC.